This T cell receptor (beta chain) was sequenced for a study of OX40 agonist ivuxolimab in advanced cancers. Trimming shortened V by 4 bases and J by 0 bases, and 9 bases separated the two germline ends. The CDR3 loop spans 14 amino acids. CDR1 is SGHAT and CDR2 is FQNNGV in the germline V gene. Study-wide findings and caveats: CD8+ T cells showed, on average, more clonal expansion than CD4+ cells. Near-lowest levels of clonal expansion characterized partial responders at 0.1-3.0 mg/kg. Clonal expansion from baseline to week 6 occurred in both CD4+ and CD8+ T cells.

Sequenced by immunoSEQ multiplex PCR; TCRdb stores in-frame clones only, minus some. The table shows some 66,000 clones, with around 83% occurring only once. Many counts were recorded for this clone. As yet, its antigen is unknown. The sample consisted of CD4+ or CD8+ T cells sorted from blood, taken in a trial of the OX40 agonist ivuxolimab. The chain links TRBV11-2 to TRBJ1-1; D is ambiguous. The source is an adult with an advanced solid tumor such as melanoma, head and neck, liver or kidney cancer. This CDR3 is CASSSSGVNTEAFF. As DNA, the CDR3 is TGTGCCAGCAGCTCTTCAGGAGTGAACACTGAAGCTTTCTTT.